This T cell receptor (beta chain) was retrieved from a study of shared clonotypes between healthy human individuals. Looking at the study overall: A couple of female and three male donors aged 18 to 49 were enrolled.

Germline CDR1 MNHNS, CDR2 SASEGT. The CDR3 runs to 14 residues. V gave up 7 bases and J gave up 7 bases, with 20 bases separating them. Generated by immunoSEQ multiplex PCR, the TCRdb table keeps only in-frame clones and is missing some. Of some 900,000 clones in the sample, 76% were seen once. The genes are TRBV6-1 and TRBJ2-7; D possibly corresponds to TRBD1 (5 bases). The TCR sequence derives from a young man in good health. Sequenced input: memory CD4+ T cells sorted from blood. Subset of the sample: CD45RA-negative fraction. The CDR3 sequence: CASTPPGSGREQYF. The CDR3 DNA follows: TGTGCCAGCACTCCCCCCGGGTCAGGGCGAGAGCAGTACTTC.